This T cell receptor (beta chain) was sequenced in a study of blood T cell repertoires in COVID-19. Looking at the study overall: Acute and convalescent COVID-19 specimens originated in the United States, Italy and Spain. T cells, B-cell-depleted T cells, or PBMCs provided the cDNA or gDNA that served as material.

This clone turned up a few times. The same CDR3 arises from other DNA sequences in this sample as well. As processed by the authors: Nucleated cell number was recorded as an estimate derived from reference gene primer amplification. The table came from immunoSEQ multiplex PCR; TCRdb's copy has only in-frame clones and leaves some out. The V and J calls and the clone size are those of that table, but D and trimming were determined from the DNA. The sample includes tens of thousands of clones, 70% to 85% of them seen just once. Trimming stripped 3 bases from V and 5 bases from J, with 8 bases between. CDR1 and CDR2 (germline): SEHNR, FQNEAQ (reference sequence). The CDR3 consists of 14 residues.

This TCR was recovered from a man between 65 and 85 years old with acute or convalescent COVID-19. The material sequenced was peripheral blood. V gene TRBV7-9 combines with J gene TRBJ1-6, with a tentative D call TRBD1 (5 bases). In DNA form, the CDR3 reads TGTGCCAGCAGCTTTTTAGGGGATAATTCACCCCTCCACTTT. Encoded protein: CASSFLGDNSPLHF.